Presented here are 17 T cell receptor beta chains from one specimen sequenced in a study of blood T cell repertoires in COVID-19. Here immunoSEQ multiplex PCR was the method, and the copy in TCRdb shows in-frame clones only, minus some. The sample shows some 230,000 clones, about 85% of them seen only once. The material sequenced was peripheral blood. Receptors were obtained from a woman aged 60-75 years who had recovered from COVID-19.

The genes are TRBV5-1 and TRBJ2-5, with unresolved D. V was cut by 4 bases and J by 3 bases, with 10 bases left in between. The germline V gene has CDR1 SGHRS and CDR2 YFSETQ. The CDR3 spans 13 residues. In DNA form, the CDR3 reads TGCGCCAGCAGCCTGACACACGAAGAGACCCAGTACTTC. Translating gives CASSLTHEETQYF.

The V gene is TRBV14, the J gene TRBJ1-5; D gene uncertain. The CDR3 has 13 amino acids. The germline V gene encodes CDR1 SGHDN and CDR2 FVKESK. Trimming removed 0 bases at V and 9 bases at J, with 9 bases between. In DNA, the CDR3 is TGTGCCAGCAGCCAAGAGGGAGGCTCGCCCCAGCATTTT. Amino acid sequence: CASSQEGGSPQHF. The entire variable domain, with the rest obtained from reference TRBV14 and TRBJ1-5, is as follows: EAGVTQFPSHSVIEKGQTVTLRCDPISGHDNLYWYRRVMGKEIKFLLHFVKESKQDESGMPNNRFLAERTGGTYSTLKVQPAELEDSGVYFCASSQEGGSPQHFGDGTRLSIL.

The J gene is TRBJ2-2, the V gene TRBV25-1, with 7 positions matching TRBD1. The germline CDR1 and CDR2 sequences are MGHDK and SYGVNS. The CDR3 loop spans 14 amino acids. With V trimmed by 4 bases and J by 5 bases, 4 bases remained unmatched. The CDR3, as DNA: TGTGCCAGCAGTGTTCCAGGGGGAACCGGGGAGCTGTTTTTT. Translated, it gives CASSVPGGTGELFF.

The chain carries TRBV5-4 and TRBJ2-2; 9 nucleotides agree with TRBD1. The germline CDR1 and CDR2 sequences are SGHNT and YYREEE (reference sequence). This CDR3 has 16 residues. Trimming at V came to 3 bases and at J to 2 bases, leaving 5 bases not matched to a gene. As DNA, the CDR3 is TGTGCCAGCAGCTACCCGGGACAGGGTAACACCGGGGAGCTGTTTTTT. This codes for CASSYPGQGNTGELFF.

The chain recombines TRBV6-5 with TRBJ2-2; tentatively, D is TRBD2 (6 bases). This CDR3 comprises 15 residues. Germline CDR1 is MNHEY and CDR2 is SVGAGI. V gave up 6 bases and J gave up 7 bases, with 18 bases separating them. The CDR3 loop reads CASRPPGGTGGELFF. The CDR3 DNA reads as TGTGCCAGCAGACCCCCCGGAGGGACGGGCGGGGAGCTGTTTTTT.

The chain combines TRBV19 with TRBJ1-6; D unclear. Germline values: CDR1 LNHDA, CDR2 SQIVND (reference sequence). Trimming removed 2 bases from V and 0 bases from J, with 14 bases in between. The CDR3 is 18 residues long. The CDR3 nucleotides are TGTGCCAGTAGTATAAAGGGCAGCAGCGGCTCCTATAATTCACCCCTCCACTTT. It codes for CASSIKGSSGSYNSPLHF.

This rearrangement joins TRBV7-2 to TRBJ2-2; D remains ambiguous. V lost 6 bases, J lost 5 bases, and 10 bases lay in between. The CDR3 extends over 13 amino acids. The V gene's germline CDR1 is SGHTA and CDR2 FQGNSA. The chain's CDR3 is CASRYQETGELFF. The CDR3 DNA is TGTGCCAGCAGGTACCAAGAGACCGGGGAGCTGTTTTTT.

The V call is TRBV15, the J call TRBJ2-3; 7 bases match TRBD1. CDR3 length: 17 residues. Germline V gives CDR1 LNHNV, CDR2 YYDKDF (reference sequence). After removal of 4 bases from V and 2 bases from J, the junction contained 12 bases not matched to a gene. Here the CDR3 reads CATSTSYRGGDTDTQYF. The CDR3 DNA follows: TGTGCCACCAGCACCTCCTACAGGGGTGGTGACACAGATACGCAGTATTTT.

V gene TRBV5-1 combines with J gene TRBJ1-2; 8 bases align to TRBD1. Losses at the gene ends were 0 bases for V and 4 bases for J; bases not matched to a gene: 5. This CDR3 contains 15 residues. Germline V gene data show CDR1 as SGHRS and CDR2 as YFSETQ. CDR3 in DNA: TGCGCCAGCAGCTTGGACAGGGGGTTCGTCTATGGCTACACCTTC. This encodes CASSLDRGFVYGYTF.

This sequence joins TRBV18 and TRBJ1-2, with 10 bases fitting TRBD1. Germline assignment: CDR1 KGHSH and CDR2 LQKENI. V was pared by 5 bases and J by 0 bases, with 3 bases of the junction left unmatched. The CDR3 is made up of 15 amino acids. The CDR3 loop is CASSTGQGANYGYTF. CDR3 coding DNA: TGTGCCAGCTCAACCGGACAGGGGGCTAACTATGGCTACACCTTC.

The chain is built from TRBV5-1 and TRBJ1-5, with 11 bases identical to TRBD1. V lost 3 bases to trimming and J lost 9 bases; unmatched junction nucleotides: 5. The CDR3 has 14 amino acids. Germline CDR1 SGHRS, CDR2 YFSETQ. DNA of the CDR3: TGCGCCAGCAGCTCAGGGACAGGGGGTGGGCCCCAGCATTTT. This codes for CASSSGTGGGPQHF.

This chain uses TRBV5-1 with TRBJ1-1; the D gene is possibly TRBD1 (6 bases). The length of the CDR3 is 15 residues. V gave up 3 bases and J gave up 1 base, with 13 bases separating them. In germline, CDR1 is SGHRS, CDR2 YFSETQ. CDR3 nucleotide sequence: TGCGCCAGCAGCTGGGGGCCAGGGAGGAACACTGAAGCTTTCTTT. The encoded protein is CASSWGPGRNTEAFF.

This rearrangement joins TRBV28 to TRBJ2-7; TRBD1 might be the D (6 bases). CDR1 and CDR2 from the germline V gene are MDHEN and SYDVKM. The CDR3 totals 13 residues. V dropped 7 bases and J dropped 1 base, with 11 bases sitting between them. CDR3 loop: CASTRGRSYEQYF. Written as DNA, the CDR3 is TGTGCCAGCACAAGGGGGAGATCCTACGAGCAGTACTTC.

CDR3 nucleotide sequence: TGTGCCAGCAGTTACTCTATCGTCCGACTAACAGATACGCAGTATTTT. Encoded protein: CASSYSIVRLTDTQYF. The chain links TRBV6-2 or TRBV6-3 to TRBJ2-3; possible D gene TRBD2, 5 bases. The CDR3 consists of 16 residues. The V end was cut by 0 bases, the J end by 3 bases, with 13 bases between. Germline-derived CDR1 and CDR2 are MNHEY and SVGEGT.

V and J are TRBV7-6 and TRBJ1-6; 7 bases are shared with TRBD1. Germline CDR1 is SGHVS and CDR2 is FNYEAQ. Germline trimming cut 5 bases from V and 13 bases from J; bases unmatched to any gene: 14. The CDR3 sequence is 15 residues long. CDR3: CASSMTGSPWSPLHF. Written as DNA, the CDR3 is TGTGCCAGCAGCATGACAGGGAGCCCTTGGTCGCCCCTCCACTTT.

This clone was found a few times. The chain links TRBV7-9 to TRBJ1-1; a possible D gene is TRBD1 (6 bases). CDR3 length equals 14 residues. The V gene lost 2 bases and the J gene lost 10 bases, with 17 bases spanning the gap. The germline CDR1 and CDR2 sequences are SEHNR and FQNEAQ (reference sequence). The CDR3 protein is CASSLTRDTGAAFF. The CDR3 coding sequence is TGTGCCAGCAGCTTAACACGGGACACCGGGGCAGCTTTCTTT.

In this sample, this clone turned up a few times. V is TRBV18 and J is TRBJ1-5; D may be TRBD1 (6 bases). Germline V lookup: CDR1 KGHSH, CDR2 LQKENI. The CDR3 has 15 amino acids. V was pared by 6 bases and J by 3 bases, with 15 bases between. Here the CDR3 reads CASSPPGGPNQPQHF. The CDR3 DNA reads as TGTGCCAGCTCCCCGCCGGGGGGGCCCAATCAGCCCCAGCATTTT.